This paragraph reports one TCR beta chain. The sample comes from a study of blood T cell repertoires in COVID-19. CDR1 and CDR2 (germline): LGHDT, YNNKEL (reference sequence). CDR3 length: 14 residues. V was cut by 2 bases and J by 2 bases, with 10 bases left in between. Original handling: Amplification of reference gene primers provided the estimated nucleated cell counts. Assay used: immunoSEQ multiplex PCR; TCRdb lists only in-frame clones, some missing. V and J calls and clone size follow that table, whereas D and trimming were derived from the DNA. The sample records approximately 190,000 clones, almost 85% being singletons.

J is TRBJ2-7 and V is TRBV3-1 (or the pseudogene TRBV3-2); a possible D gene is TRBD1 (5 bases). The source of this sequence is a human donor with acute or convalescent COVID-19. The donor label of this sample is uncertain. The sample was peripheral blood. The CDR3 DNA reads as TGTGCCAGCAGCCAAAGGGGTGGACCCTACGAGCAGTACTTC. Protein product: CASSQRGGPYEQYF.